The rows below give T cell receptor beta chains drawn from one sample of a study of OX40 agonist ivuxolimab in advanced cancers. Here immunoSEQ multiplex PCR was the method, and the copy in TCRdb shows in-frame clones only, minus some. This sample has about 45,000 clones, with over 65% found just once. The starting material was CD4+ or CD8+ T cells sorted from blood, obtained in a trial of the OX40 agonist ivuxolimab. The receptors were sampled from an adult with an advanced solid tumor such as melanoma, head and neck, liver or kidney cancer. CDR3s include the opening cysteine and the closing phenylalanine or tryptophan. Fields, in order: clone size, CDR3 length, D gene, J gene, V gene, CDR3 DNA, CDR3 protein. D genes are given only for firm matches. Expanded clones are given a class, and other clones once, few, many or no size at all.

-,13,-,TRBJ1-1,TRBV27,TGTGCCAGCAGTTTATTTGGTGGCACTGAAGCTTTCTTT,CASSLFGGTEAFF
-,15,-,TRBJ2-7,TRBV11-3,TGTGCCAGCAGCTTACGGCCTGGGAAGGGCTACGAGCAGTACTTC,CASSLRPGKGYEQYF
-,16,TRBD2,TRBJ2-1,TRBV19,TGTGCCAGTAGTATAGGCTCCGGGGGGGCCTACAATGAGCAGTTCTTC,CASSIGSGGAYNEQFF
-,16,-,TRBJ2-2,TRBV27,TGTGCCAGCACCTGGGACGCGACAGCGAACACCGGGGAGCTGTTTTTT,CASTWDATANTGELFF
-,15,-,TRBJ2-7,TRBV5-4,TGTGCCAGCAGCCCTCGTGGAGACCCGCTATACGAGCAGTACTTC,CASSPRGDPLYEQYF
-,12,-,TRBJ1-4,TRBV1,TGCACTAGACCATGGTTTAATGAAAAACTGTTTTTT,CTRPWFNEKLFF
-,15,-,TRBJ1-5,TRBV28,TGTGCCAGCAGTTTAGAGGGTCGGGGTCGACAGCCCCAGCATTTT,CASSLEGRGRQPQHF
-,14,-,TRBJ1-1,TRBV7-9,TGTGCCAGCAGCGCCTCCGGGGGTCACACTGAAGCTTTCTTT,CASSASGGHTEAFF
once,11,-,TRBJ2-2,TRBV6-5,TGTGCCAGCCATTGGTCCGGGGAGCTGTTTTTT,CASHWSGELFF
-,17,-,TRBJ2-3,TRBV14,TGTGCCAGCAGCCAAGAGGGCCAGGGACCGTTCCTAGATACGCAGTATTTT,CASSQEGQGPFLDTQYF
-,14,-,TRBJ2-7,TRBV19,TGTGCCAGTAGTATTACCCCGGGAGCCTACGAGCAGTACTTC,CASSITPGAYEQYF
-,14,TRBD2,TRBJ2-1,TRBV6-1,TGTGCCAACCTAGCGGGAGGTCTCTACAATGAGCAGTTCTTC,CANLAGGLYNEQFF
-,16,TRBD1,TRBJ2-4,TRBV15,TGTGCCACCAGCAAGACAGGGGGGCTAGCCAAAAACATTCAGTACTTC,CATSKTGGLAKNIQYF
-,12,-,TRBJ2-1,TRBV4-1,TGCGCCAGCAGCCCACAAGTGGATGAGCAGTTCTTC,CASSPQVDEQFF
-,15,TRBD1,TRBJ1-2,TRBV28,TGTGCCAGCAGTGCCCCGGGACAGGGCTACTATGGCTACACCTTC,CASSAPGQGYYGYTF
-,13,TRBD1,TRBJ1-1,TRBV6-6,TGTGCCAGCAGTAGGGGGCTGAACACTGAAGCTTTCTTT,CASSRGLNTEAFF
-,13,-,TRBJ1-1,TRBV2,TGTGCCAGCAGTGAGGTGGTGAACACTGAAGCTTTCTTT,CASSEVVNTEAFF
-,12,-,TRBJ2-3,TRBV15,TGTGCCACCAGCAGGGGGGGAGATACGCAGTATTTT,CATSRGGDTQYF
-,15,TRBD2,TRBJ2-1,TRBV4-2,TGTGCCAGCCGAAAAGCGGGAGAGTCCTACAATGAGCAGTTCTTC,CASRKAGESYNEQFF
-,15,-,TRBJ2-7,TRBV27,TGTGCCAGCAGTTTATCGGCCAACCCAGGCTACGAGCAGTACTTC,CASSLSANPGYEQYF
-,11,TRBD1,TRBJ1-4,TRBV5-1,TGCGCCAGCAAAGGGGGCGAAAAACTGTTTTTT,CASKGGEKLFF
-,14,-,TRBJ2-7,TRBV5-1,TGCGCCAGCAGCTTGGGACAATACTCCTACGAGCAGTACTTC,CASSLGQYSYEQYF
-,16,-,TRBJ1-2,TRBV4-1,TGCGCCAGCAGCCAAGGCCGGGTCTTACCTAACTATGGCTACACCTTC,CASSQGRVLPNYGYTF
-,14,-,TRBJ1-2,TRBV19,TGTGCCAGTCGTCACCCAGGGAGTCCCTATGGCTACACCTTC,CASRHPGSPYGYTF
-,14,TRBD1,TRBJ2-2,TRBV27,TGTGCCAGCAGTTCCGTGACAGGGGGCGAAGAACTGTTTTTT,CASSSVTGGEELFF
-,10,-,TRBJ1-2,TRBV20-1,TGCAGTGCTCCAGGGTATGGCTACACCTTC,CSAPGYGYTF
-,17,-,TRBJ2-7,TRBV5-1,TGCGCCAGCAGCCGGACGGGCGGGGCGGGTGCGTGGTACGAGCAGTACTTC,CASSRTGGAGAWYEQYF
-,15,-,TRBJ2-3,TRBV7-2,TGTGCCAGCAGCTCCCTGACAGCTAGCACAGATACGCAGTATTTT,CASSSLTASTDTQYF
once,16,TRBD1,TRBJ2-3,TRBV5-4,TGTGCCAGCAGCTTCTCTCTGGGACAGATCACAGATACGCAGTATTTT,CASSFSLGQITDTQYF
-,15,-,TRBJ2-7,TRBV6-5,TGTGCCAGCAGTTACTTTGGAGGCGAGGGGGACGAGCAGTACTTC,CASSYFGGEGDEQYF
-,13,-,TRBJ2-7,TRBV28,TGTGCCAGCAGTTTAGACCCATACTACGAGCAGTACTTC,CASSLDPYYEQYF
-,17,TRBD2,TRBJ2-3,TRBV11-2,TGTGCCAGCAGCTTAGGCCCTAGCGGGGGACCCCTAGATACGCAGTATTTT,CASSLGPSGGPLDTQYF
-,13,-,TRBJ2-7,TRBV5-6,TGTGCCAGCAGCTTCGGTCCCCCCTACGAGCAGTACTTC,CASSFGPPYEQYF
-,15,-,TRBJ2-1,TRBV7-9,TGTGCCAGCAGCTCACGACTAGGCAGAACATATGAGCAGTTCTTC,CASSSRLGRTYEQFF
-,15,-,TRBJ2-7,TRBV28,TGTGCCAGCAGTCCGACCCTAAACCTCTCCTACGAGCAGTACTTC,CASSPTLNLSYEQYF
-,17,TRBD1,TRBJ2-3,TRBV7-9,TGTGCCAGCAGCCATACGAGGACAGAACGGGGACAGGATACGCAGTATTTT,CASSHTRTERGQDTQYF
once,12,-,TRBJ2-1,TRBV28,TGTGCCAGCAGTTCCGGGCGCAATGAGCAGTTCTTC,CASSSGRNEQFF
-,16,-,TRBJ1-4,TRBV7-3,TGTGCCAGCAGCTTAAAAAAAAGGGGGTGGAGAGAAAAACTGTTTTTT,CASSLKKRGWREKLFF
-,12,-,TRBJ1-2,TRBV5-1,TGCGCCAGCAGTGCCTGGGGGGGTGGCTACACCTTC,CASSAWGGGYTF
-,13,-,TRBJ2-5,TRBV29-1,TGCAGCGTTGGAGAAAGCTTTCAAGAGACCCAGTACTTC,CSVGESFQETQYF
-,13,-,TRBJ2-7,TRBV6-5,TGTGCCAGCAGTTCCAAGCGGGCCTACGAGCAGTACTTC,CASSSKRAYEQYF
-,14,-,TRBJ1-6,TRBV6-6,TGTGCCAGCAGTCCGGACGGGGAAATTTCACCCCTCCACTTT,CASSPDGEISPLHF
-,15,TRBD2,TRBJ2-5,TRBV25-1,TGTGCCAGCAGTGGGGGACTAGCGGGATATGAGACCCAGTACTTC,CASSGGLAGYETQYF
-,13,-,TRBJ1-2,TRBV6-6,TGTGCCAGCAGTTACGACAACTCCTATGGCTACACCTTC,CASSYDNSYGYTF
-,13,-,TRBJ1-5,TRBV19,TGTGCCAGTAGTACGCGGACATTTCAGCCCCAGCATTTT,CASSTRTFQPQHF
-,11,-,TRBJ2-7,TRBV28,TGTGCCAGCTCCTGGGGCTACGAGCAGTACTTC,CASSWGYEQYF
-,16,-,TRBJ2-3,TRBV14,TGTGCCAGCAGCCTTCGCTGGGGGCCGTTTAGAGATACGCAGTATTTT,CASSLRWGPFRDTQYF
-,15,-,TRBJ2-7,TRBV27,TGTGCCAGCAGTTTATCGGGGACAAGCTCCTACGAGCAGTACTTC,CASSLSGTSSYEQYF
-,15,TRBD1,TRBJ2-1,TRBV19,TGTGCCAGTAGTATAATGGCAGGGGGCATGAATGAGCAGTTCTTC,CASSIMAGGMNEQFF
-,16,-,TRBJ1-4,TRBV7-9,TGTGCCAGCAGCTCCCCCGGGACACCAATCACTGAAAAACTGTTTTTT,CASSSPGTPITEKLFF
once,15,TRBD1,TRBJ2-7,TRBV13,TGTGCCAGCAGCGGTCGGGACAGGGGCAGCTACGAGCAGTACTTC,CASSGRDRGSYEQYF
-,14,TRBD1,TRBJ1-4,TRBV10-1,TGCGCCAGCAGTGAAGGGACAGGGTTTGAAAAACTGTTTTTT,CASSEGTGFEKLFF
-,15,TRBD2,TRBJ2-5,TRBV28,TGTGCCAGCAGTGGGGGGGTGGCCCCCCAAGAGACCCAGTACTTC,CASSGGVAPQETQYF